This TCR beta chain was captured by sequencing in a study of T cells after yellow fever vaccination. The wider study: Low-cell-number fractions were prepared with SMART-Seq v4 Ultra Low Input.

Worth noting for this clonotype: A much larger clone differs from this one at a single base, so this may be a read error.

TCRdb redid the calling of the 5' RACE reads with MiXCR, one entry per CDR3 protein. The sample holds about 32,000 distinct CDR3 sequences, under 12% seen once. General study findings and limits: Contaminating bulk clonotypes could be abundant in FACS-sorted repertoires. Some clonotypes were seen in both the CD4 and the CD8 compartments. These made up a small share and likely arose from convergent recombination. Booster samples showed a return of most primary-vaccination clones (around 96% CD4, 88% CD8).

This receptor was identified in a man between 18 and 35 years old who received the YFV17D yellow fever vaccine. Material: PBMCs, either bulk or a sorted T-cell subset (CD4+, CD8+, memory, or dextramer-sorted; not recorded which), obtained less than 16 days after the first yellow fever vaccination.

As DNA, the CDR3 is TGTGCCAGCAGCCCTGTCTCGGGGGGGCGGTATACGCAGTATTTT. Residues: CASSPVSGGRYTQYF. The chain joins TRBV5-5 to TRBJ2-3, with TRBD2 matching over 8 bases. This CDR3 has 15 residues. The V segment lost 4 bases and the J segment 7 bases; nucleotides outside the gene matches: 11. The V gene's germline CDR1 is SGHKS and CDR2 YYEKEE (reference sequence). Combining the CDR3 with reference TRBV5-5 and TRBJ2-3 gives the whole variable domain DAGVTQSPTHLIKTRGQQVTLRCSPISGHKSVSWYQQVLGQGPQFIFQYYEKEERGRGNFPDRFSARQFPNYSSELNVNALLLGDSALYLCASSPVSGGRYTQYFGPGTRLTVL.